This entry describes one T cell receptor beta chain. The target antigen is unknown. At one boundary the junction diverges from the germline segment, which might be a read error. The sample belongs to a study of T cell responses to AZD1222 COVID-19 vaccine. Findings and limits, study-wide: Most donors were white British and more were female, and clonal diversity was possibly underestimated. Dominant CD4 TCR responses targeted spike regions 160-218 and 743-854.

This CDR3 comprises 13 residues. Method: immunoSEQ multiplex PCR; TCRdb's copy keeps in-frame clones and lacks some. Of around 130,000 clones listed, about 91% are singletons. This receptor was obtained from an adult in good health. Sequencing was performed on peripheral blood, taken on day 0 of AZD1222 vaccination. The chain combines TRBV12-3 or TRBV12-4 with TRBJ2-3, with D hard to call. The CDR3 spells CASRDYLTHTQYF. The CDR3 nucleotides are TGTGCCAGCCGTGATTATCTCACACATACGCAGTATTTT.